These 8 T cell receptor beta chains share one sample of origin, sequenced in a study of healthy donors' naive CD4 and CD8 T cells. A linear amplification protocol produced the TCR libraries from 450 to 500 ng of total RNA. One entry per CDR3 protein, called by TCRdb with MiXCR from the reads. The table has approximately 180,000 distinct CDR3 sequences, 65% to 75% seen once. The sample consisted of naive CD4+ and CD8+ T cells sorted from blood, pooled from several donors. Receptors were obtained from a pool of human donors in good health; the sample pools cells from several healthy donors.

The chain employs TRBV2 and TRBJ2-7, with 7 bases matching TRBD2. The germline CDR1 and CDR2 sequences are SNHLY and FYNNEI. This CDR3 has 14 residues. V shed 6 bases, J shed 2 bases, and the junction held 7 bases outside the gene matches. The CDR3 is CASRPTSVPYEQYF. CDR3 nucleotides: TGTGCCAGCAGGCCTACTAGCGTTCCCTACGAGCAGTACTTC.

The chain couples TRBV27 to TRBJ2-1; 14 positions match TRBD2. Trimming removed 4 bases from V and 6 bases from J; junction bases left unmatched: 5. The CDR3 spans 16 residues. Germline V gene data show CDR1 as MNHEY and CDR2 as SMNVEV (reference sequence). The CDR3 here is CASSSTSGRAGNEQFF. The DNA for the CDR3 is TGTGCCAGCAGTTCGACTAGCGGGAGGGCAGGCAATGAGCAGTTCTTC.

In DNA, the CDR3 is TGTGCCTGGAGAGACGGGACGGCGAACACTGAAGCTTTCTTT. Encoded protein: CAWRDGTANTEAFF. The chain has TRBV30 and TRBJ1-1; D is possibly TRBD1 (5 bases). The CDR3 covers 14 residues. Germline V CDR1 and CDR2: GTSNPN, SVGIG (reference sequence). The germline V and J ends were trimmed by 3 bases and 1 base, with 12 bases remaining between them.

The chain employs TRBV7-8 and TRBJ2-3; the match to TRBD2 covers 11 bases. The CDR3 extends over 16 amino acids. CDR1 is SGHVS and CDR2 is FQNEAQ in the germline V gene. The V segment lost 1 base and the J segment 1 base; nucleotides outside the gene matches: 1. The CDR3 nucleotides are TGTGCCAGCAGCTTAGGACTAGCGGGGCGCACAGATACGCAGTATTTT. Translated: CASSLGLAGRTDTQYF.

The chain couples TRBV5-5 to TRBJ1-3, with D possibly matching TRBD1 (5 bases). CDR1 and CDR2 (germline): SGHKS, YYEKEE (reference sequence). V shed 0 bases and J shed 0 bases, with 7 bases lying between them. The CDR3 length is 15 residues. The chain's CDR3 is CASSLGQNSGNTIYF. The CDR3 DNA sequence: TGTGCCAGCAGCTTGGGACAGAACTCTGGAAACACCATATATTTT.

The chain is built from TRBV19 and TRBJ2-5; maybe TRBD2 (5 bases). With 6 bases removed from V and 2 bases from J, the gap between germline ends came to 10 bases. This CDR3 contains 13 residues. Germline CDR1 and CDR2: LNHDA and SQIVND (reference sequence). This chain's CDR3 is CASSFGGQETQYF. CDR3 in DNA: TGTGCCAGTAGCTTCGGAGGACAAGAGACCCAGTACTTC.

The chain couples TRBV27 to TRBJ2-3; 7 nucleotides align to TRBD2. This CDR3 is built from 13 residues. V was clipped by 2 bases and J by 10 bases; unmatched bases: 6. Germline V gives CDR1 MNHEY, CDR2 SMNVEV (reference sequence). Here the CDR3 DNA reads TGTGCCAGCAGTTTAAGTCTAGCGGTCCCGCAGTATTTT. Its translation is CASSLSLAVPQYF.

V usage is TRBV6-2 or TRBV6-3 and J usage is TRBJ2-2; D is unclear. This CDR3 comprises 13 residues. CDR1 and CDR2 from the germline V gene are MNHEY and SVGEGT. The V and J ends lost 2 bases and 5 bases respectively, with 6 bases between them. The CDR3 DNA sequence: TGTGCCAGCAGTTACGCTGGGACCGGGGAGCTGTTTTTT. This encodes CASSYAGTGELFF.